The source of this T cell receptor (beta chain) is a study of cytomegalovirus exposure and HLA in healthy donors. Overall study context: Drawn from HLA-typed donors, roughly 87 million unique TCRs were held in an early data release.

The donors were healthy bone marrow donors. Study-wide results and limits: In a later analysis, parvovirus B19, influenza, CMV and Epstein-Barr virus appeared linked to several top co-occurrence clusters.

The CDR3 has 12 residues. Germline values: CDR1 LNHDA, CDR2 SQIVND (reference sequence). V shed 4 bases and J 4 bases; nucleotides not matched to a gene: 0. On this clone: The target antigen is unknown.

The PCR contained 60 Vbeta and 13 Jbeta primers. This table comes from immunoSEQ multiplex PCR, and its TCRdb copy is limited to in-frame clones, with some not included. This table holds over 100,000 clones, under 85% found once. The gene calls are TRBV19 and TRBJ1-2, with TRBD1 matching over 7 bases. Sequencing used PBMCs. The sequence was obtained from a man aged 35-49 years in good health and CMV-seronegative. The CDR3 nucleotides are TGTGCCAGTAGTACAGGGGGCTATGGCTACACCTTC. Protein: CASSTGGYGYTF.